This T cell receptor (beta chain) is drawn from a study of cytomegalovirus exposure and HLA in healthy donors. The PCR contained 60 Vbeta and 13 Jbeta primers. Sequenced by immunoSEQ multiplex PCR; TCRdb stores in-frame clones only, minus some. The data show about 190,000 clones, 65% to 80% seen once. The J segment lost 3 bases and the V segment lost 5 bases, leaving 11 bases of the junction unmatched. The CDR3 is made up of 16 amino acids. Per the germline V gene, CDR1 is MNHEY and CDR2 is SMNVEV (reference sequence). This chain uses TRBV27 with TRBJ2-5, with 8 bases identical to TRBD2. This clonotype originated in a man aged 30 to 39 in good health and CMV-seropositive. The sequenced material came from PBMCs. The chain's CDR3 is CASSPLPGLEKETQYF. CDR3 in DNA: TGTGCCAGCAGTCCCTTGCCGGGACTAGAAAAAGAGACCCAGTACTTC.